This T cell receptor (beta chain) stems from a study of T cells after yellow fever vaccination. By 5'RACE template switching, TCR cDNA was produced, with a universal primer site and UMIs added in the process. TCRdb independently ran MiXCR on the 5' RACE reads; one entry per CDR3 protein. The sample has 450,000 to 550,000 distinct CDR3 sequences, about 19% seen once. This clonotype was seen a handful of times. One junction end disagrees with the germline gene, perhaps due to a read error. The CDR3 spans 15 residues. Germline-derived CDR1 and CDR2 are MNHEY and SVGAGI. The sample here was PBMCs, taken 15 days after the yellow fever booster vaccination. This TCR was sampled from a man under 40 who received the YFV17D yellow fever vaccine. The chain couples TRBV6-5 to TRBJ1-5; weak D call: TRBD1 (5 bases). CDR3 sequence reads: CASSDSEGWDQPQHF. CDR3 DNA sequence: TGTGCCAGCAGTGACTCGGAGGGGTGGGATCAGCCCCAGCATTTT.